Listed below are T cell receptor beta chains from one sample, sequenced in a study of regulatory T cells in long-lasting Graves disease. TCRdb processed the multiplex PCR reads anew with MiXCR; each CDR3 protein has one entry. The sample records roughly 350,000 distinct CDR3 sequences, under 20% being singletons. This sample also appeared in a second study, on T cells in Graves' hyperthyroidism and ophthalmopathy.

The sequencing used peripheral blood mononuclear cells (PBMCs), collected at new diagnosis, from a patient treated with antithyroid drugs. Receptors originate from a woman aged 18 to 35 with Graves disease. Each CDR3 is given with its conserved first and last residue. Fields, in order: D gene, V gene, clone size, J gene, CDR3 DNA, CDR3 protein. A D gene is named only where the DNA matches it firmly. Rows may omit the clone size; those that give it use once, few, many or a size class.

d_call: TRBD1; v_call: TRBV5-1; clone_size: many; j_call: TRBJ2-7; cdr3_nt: TGCGCCAGCAACCAGGGGGTCAGCTACGAGCAGTACTTC; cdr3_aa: CASNQGVSYEQYF
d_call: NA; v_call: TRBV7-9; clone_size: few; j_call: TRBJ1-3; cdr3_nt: TGTGCCAGCAGCTTAGAACAGGTTGGAGGAGGAAACACCATATATTTT; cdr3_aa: CASSLEQVGGGNTIYF
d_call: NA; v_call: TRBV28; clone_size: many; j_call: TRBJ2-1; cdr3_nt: TGTGCCAGCAGTTTACAGGGAGATCTGTTCTTC; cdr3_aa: CASSLQGDLFF
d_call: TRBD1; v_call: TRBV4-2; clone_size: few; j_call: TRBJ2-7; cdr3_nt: TGTGCCAGCAGCCAAGACGACAGGGGCGGCTACGAGCAGTACTTC; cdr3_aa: CASSQDDRGGYEQYF
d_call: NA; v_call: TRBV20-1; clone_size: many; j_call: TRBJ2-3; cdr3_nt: TGCAGTGCTAGACGGCCGGCCCATAGCACAGATACGCAGTATTTT; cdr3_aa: CSARRPAHSTDTQYF
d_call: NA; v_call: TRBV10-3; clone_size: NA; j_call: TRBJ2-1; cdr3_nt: TGTGCCATCAGTGAGAATGTGGACAATGAGCAGTTCTTC; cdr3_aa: CAISENVDNEQFF
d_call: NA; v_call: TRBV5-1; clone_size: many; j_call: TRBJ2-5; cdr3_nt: TGCGCCAGCAGCGACGGTGGTACTAGTGTCGTGACCCAGTACTTC; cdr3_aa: CASSDGGTSVVTQYF
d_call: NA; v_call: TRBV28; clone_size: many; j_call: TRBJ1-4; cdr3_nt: TGTGCCAGCAGCAACGGGGAGGCTAATGAAAAACTGTTTTTT; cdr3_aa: CASSNGEANEKLFF
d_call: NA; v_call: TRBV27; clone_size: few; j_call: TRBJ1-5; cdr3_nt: TGTGCCAGCAGTTTGTACCAGGGAAGCAATCAGCCCCAGCATTTT; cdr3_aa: CASSLYQGSNQPQHF
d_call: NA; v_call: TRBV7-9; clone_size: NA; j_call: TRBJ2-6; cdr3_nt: TGTGCCAGCAGCTTACCTCCTCGGACGGGGCGCTACTCTGGGGCCAACGTCCGGACTTTC; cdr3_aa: CASSLPPRTGRYSGANVRTF
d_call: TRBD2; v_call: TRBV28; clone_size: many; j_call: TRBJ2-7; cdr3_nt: TGTGCCAGCGGGGGGGTGGGACTAGAAATTTTCTACGAGCAGTACTTC; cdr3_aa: CASGGVGLEIFYEQYF
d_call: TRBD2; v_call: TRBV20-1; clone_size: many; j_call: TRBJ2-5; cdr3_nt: TGCAGTGCTAGAATCGTTCCTAGACTAGCCGGTCCCCAAGAGACCCAGTACTTC; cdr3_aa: CSARIVPRLAGPQETQYF
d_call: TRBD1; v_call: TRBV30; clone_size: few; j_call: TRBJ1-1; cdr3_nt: TGTGCCTGGAACCAACAGGGGGCTGAAGCTTTCTTT; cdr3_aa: CAWNQQGAEAFF
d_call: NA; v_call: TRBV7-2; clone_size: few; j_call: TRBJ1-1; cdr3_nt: TGTGCCAGCAGCTTAGCGCAGGAGGCCTCGGAAGCTTTCTTT; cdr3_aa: CASSLAQEASEAFF
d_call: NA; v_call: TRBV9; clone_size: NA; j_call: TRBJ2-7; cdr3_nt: TGTGCCAGCAGCGTAGGCGCGGGAAACGAGCAGTACTTC; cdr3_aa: CASSVGAGNEQYF
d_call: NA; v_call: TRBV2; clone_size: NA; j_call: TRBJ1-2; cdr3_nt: TGTGCCAGCAGTGAAGCGACCGGCTATGGCTACACCTTC; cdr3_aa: CASSEATGYGYTF
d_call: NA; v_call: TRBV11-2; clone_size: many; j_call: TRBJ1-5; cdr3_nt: TGTGCCAGCAGCCGGGAGGAGTATCAGCCCCAGCATTTT; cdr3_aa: CASSREEYQPQHF
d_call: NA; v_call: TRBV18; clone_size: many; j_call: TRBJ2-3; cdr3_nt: TGTGCCAGCTCACTACTCGGGGGAGGTAGCACAGATACGCAGTATTTT; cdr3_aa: CASSLLGGGSTDTQYF
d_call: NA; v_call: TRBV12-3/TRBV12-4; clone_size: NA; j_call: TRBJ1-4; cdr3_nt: TGTGCCAGCAGTTTAACGGGGCCAGGCGAAAAACTGTTTTTT; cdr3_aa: CASSLTGPGEKLFF
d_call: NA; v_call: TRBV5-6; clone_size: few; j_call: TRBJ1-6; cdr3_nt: TGTGCCAGCACGGACACCAATAATTCACCCCTCCACTTT; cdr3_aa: CASTDTNNSPLHF
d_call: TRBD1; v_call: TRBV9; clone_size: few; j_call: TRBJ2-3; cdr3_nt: TGTGCCAGCAGCGCCATCGGGACAGACACAGATACGCAGTATTTT; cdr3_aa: CASSAIGTDTDTQYF
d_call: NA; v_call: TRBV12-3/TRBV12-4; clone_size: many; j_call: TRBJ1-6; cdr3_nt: TGTGCCAGCAGTCCCGGCGACCAAAATTCACCCCTCCACTTT; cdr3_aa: CASSPGDQNSPLHF
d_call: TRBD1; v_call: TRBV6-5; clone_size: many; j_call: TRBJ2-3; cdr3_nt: TGTGCCAGCAGTTACGGACAGGGAAGAGGCACAGATACGCAGTATTTT; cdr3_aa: CASSYGQGRGTDTQYF
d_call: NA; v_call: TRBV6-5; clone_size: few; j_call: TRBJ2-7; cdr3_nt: TGTGCCAGCAGTTACTCCAGTAATGGCGAGCAGTACTTC; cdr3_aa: CASSYSSNGEQYF
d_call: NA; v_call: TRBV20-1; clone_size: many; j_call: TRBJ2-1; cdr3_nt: TGCAGTGCTACGCGGGGTGGGGGGCCTTACAATGAGCAGTTCTTC; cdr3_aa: CSATRGGGPYNEQFF
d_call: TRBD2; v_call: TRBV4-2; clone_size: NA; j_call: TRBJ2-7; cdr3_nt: TGTGCCAGCAGCCAAGAGGGGACTAGCGGGAGTCTTTACGAGCAGTACTTC; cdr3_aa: CASSQEGTSGSLYEQYF
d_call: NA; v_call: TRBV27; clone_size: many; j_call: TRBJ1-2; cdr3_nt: TGTGCCAGCAGTGCCGACAGCTATGGCTACACCTTC; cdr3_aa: CASSADSYGYTF
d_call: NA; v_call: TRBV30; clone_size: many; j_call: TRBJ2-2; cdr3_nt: TGTGCCTGGGACAAGGGTTCCACCGGGGAGCTGTTTTTT; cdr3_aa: CAWDKGSTGELFF
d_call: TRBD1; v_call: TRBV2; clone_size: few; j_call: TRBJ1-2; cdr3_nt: TGTGCCAGCAGTGTCTCCCTTGGGACAGGGGAAAACTATGGCTACACCTTC; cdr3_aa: CASSVSLGTGENYGYTF
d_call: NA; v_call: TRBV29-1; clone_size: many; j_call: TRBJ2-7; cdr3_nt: TGCAGCGTTGAAGCGGGAGACGCCCACGAGCAGTACTTC; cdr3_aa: CSVEAGDAHEQYF
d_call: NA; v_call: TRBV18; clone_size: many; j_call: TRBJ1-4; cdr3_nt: TGTGCCAGCTCACCCGGGACGTATAATGAAAAACTGTTTTTT; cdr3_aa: CASSPGTYNEKLFF
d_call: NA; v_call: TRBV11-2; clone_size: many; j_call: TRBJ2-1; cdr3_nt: TGTGCCAGCACCCGGGGGGACAGGCACTACAATGAGCAGTTCTTC; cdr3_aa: CASTRGDRHYNEQFF
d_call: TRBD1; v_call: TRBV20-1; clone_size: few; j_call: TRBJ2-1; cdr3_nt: TGCAGTGCTAGAGTGTGGACAGGGGGAGGCAATGAGCAGTTCTTC; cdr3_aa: CSARVWTGGGNEQFF
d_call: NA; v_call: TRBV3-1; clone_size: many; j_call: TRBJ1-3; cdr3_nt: TGTGCCAGCAGCCAAGATACTAACTCTGGAAACACCATATATTTT; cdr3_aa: CASSQDTNSGNTIYF
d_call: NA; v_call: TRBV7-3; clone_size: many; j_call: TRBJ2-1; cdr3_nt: TGTGCCAGCAGCCCGGCGGCGGGGAGATCCTACAATGAGCAGTTCTTC; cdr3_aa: CASSPAAGRSYNEQFF
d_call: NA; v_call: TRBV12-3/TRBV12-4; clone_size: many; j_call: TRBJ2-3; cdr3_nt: TGTGCCAGCTCCAAGGGGGGCACAGATACGCAGTATTTT; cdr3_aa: CASSKGGTDTQYF
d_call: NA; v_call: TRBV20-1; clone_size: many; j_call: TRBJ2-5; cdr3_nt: TGCAGTGCTAGTGGGCTGCTAGAGACCCAGTACTTC; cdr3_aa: CSASGLLETQYF
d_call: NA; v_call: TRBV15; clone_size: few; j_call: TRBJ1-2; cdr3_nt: TGTGCCACCAAGTTTGGGTATGGCTACACCTTC; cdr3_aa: CATKFGYGYTF
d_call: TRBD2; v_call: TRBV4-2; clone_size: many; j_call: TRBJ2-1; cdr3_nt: TGTGCCAGCAGCAGGGAAGCGGGGTACAATGAGCAGTTCTTC; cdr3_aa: CASSREAGYNEQFF
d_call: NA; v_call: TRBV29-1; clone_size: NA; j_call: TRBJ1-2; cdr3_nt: TGCAGCGTAGTAACCTATGGCTACACCTTC; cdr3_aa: CSVVTYGYTF
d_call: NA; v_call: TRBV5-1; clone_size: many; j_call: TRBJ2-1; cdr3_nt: TGCGCCAGCAGCTTGGCTAGCGTTGGTGAGCAGTTCTTC; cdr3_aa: CASSLASVGEQFF
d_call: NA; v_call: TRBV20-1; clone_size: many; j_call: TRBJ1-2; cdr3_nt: TGCAGTGCTAGACCTTCCCTACAGGGAGACTATGGCTACACCTTC; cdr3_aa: CSARPSLQGDYGYTF
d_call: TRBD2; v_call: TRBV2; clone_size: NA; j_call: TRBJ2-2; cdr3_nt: TGTGCCAGCTCGGGACTAGCGGAAGCCAGAGGCGGGGAGCTGTTTTTT; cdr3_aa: CASSGLAEARGGELFF
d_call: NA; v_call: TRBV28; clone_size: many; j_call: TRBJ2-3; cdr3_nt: TGTGCCAGCAGTTTACATGTGGTCCAGCCCACAGATACGCAGTATTTT; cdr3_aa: CASSLHVVQPTDTQYF
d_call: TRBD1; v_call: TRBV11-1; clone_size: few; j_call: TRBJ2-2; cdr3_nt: TGTGCCAGCAGCAAAAACAGGGGATCGGGGGAGCTGTTTTTT; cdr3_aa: CASSKNRGSGELFF
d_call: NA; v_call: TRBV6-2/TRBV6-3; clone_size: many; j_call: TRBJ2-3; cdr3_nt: TGTGCCAGCTCTTATAGCGGAGTTAGCACAGATACGCAGTATTTT; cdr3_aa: CASSYSGVSTDTQYF
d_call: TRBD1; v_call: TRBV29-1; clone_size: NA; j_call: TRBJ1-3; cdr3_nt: TGCAGCGTTAACGCACGGGACAGGGTTAGCTCTGGAAACACCATATATTTT; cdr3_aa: CSVNARDRVSSGNTIYF
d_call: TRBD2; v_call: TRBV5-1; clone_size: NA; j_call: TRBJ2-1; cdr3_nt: TGCGCCAGCAGCTGGGGACTAGCGGAGGACGGTGAGCAGTTCTTC; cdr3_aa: CASSWGLAEDGEQFF
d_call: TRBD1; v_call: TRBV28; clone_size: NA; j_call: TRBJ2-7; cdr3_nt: TGTGCCAGCAGCCCGACAGGGGCCCTCTCCTACGAGCAGTACTTC; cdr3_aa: CASSPTGALSYEQYF
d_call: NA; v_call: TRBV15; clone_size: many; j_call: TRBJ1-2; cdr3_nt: TGTGCCACCAGCAGAGATCTGGCAGGACCTTTTAACTATGGCTACACCTTC; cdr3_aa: CATSRDLAGPFNYGYTF
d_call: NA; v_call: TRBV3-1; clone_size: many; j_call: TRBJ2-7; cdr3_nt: TGTGCCAGCAGCCAAGATGTGGGGACCTACGAGCAGTACTTC; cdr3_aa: CASSQDVGTYEQYF
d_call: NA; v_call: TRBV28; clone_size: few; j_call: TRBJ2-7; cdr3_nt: TGTGCCGGCAGTTTAGGCAGGGCCTACGAGCAGTACTTC; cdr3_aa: CAGSLGRAYEQYF
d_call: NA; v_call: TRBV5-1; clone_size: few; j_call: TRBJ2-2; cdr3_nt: TGCGCCAGCAGAACCGGGACCTGGAACACCGGGGAGCTGTTTTTT; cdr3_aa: CASRTGTWNTGELFF
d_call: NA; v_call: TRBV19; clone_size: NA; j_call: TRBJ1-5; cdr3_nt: TGTGCCAGTGCTAGGGGCGTCAATCAGCCCCAGCATTTT; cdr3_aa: CASARGVNQPQHF